The 25 T cell receptor beta chains presented below share a single source sample, sequenced in a study of blood T cell repertoires in COVID-19. Sequenced by immunoSEQ multiplex PCR; TCRdb stores in-frame clones only, minus some. This table holds around 81,000 clones, around four fifths found once. The sample consisted of peripheral blood. The receptors were gathered from a man aged 45-65 years with acute or convalescent COVID-19.

The chain couples TRBV29-1 to TRBJ2-2, with unresolved D. The germline gives CDR1 SQVTM, CDR2 ANQGSEA. The CDR3 contains 13 residues. V was clipped by 8 bases and J by 2 bases, with 12 bases between them. The CDR3 loop is CSSFYINTGELFF. The DNA of the CDR3 is TGCAGCTCCTTCTATATCAACACCGGGGAGCTGTTTTTT.

This clone was seen only a few times. This chain connects TRBV5-1 to TRBJ1-6; 8 bases line up with TRBD1. This CDR3 spans 15 amino acids. From germline, CDR1 is SGHRS and CDR2 YFSETQ. The junction had 6 bases not matched to a gene; V was cut back by 2 bases and J by 8 bases. The CDR3 nucleotides are TGCGCCAGCAGCTTCCGGGACAGGAGCTATTCACCCCTCCACTTT. This sequence encodes CASSFRDRSYSPLHF.

V is TRBV3-1 (or the pseudogene TRBV3-2) and J is TRBJ1-5; 7 nucleotides line up with TRBD1. The CDR3 extends over 15 amino acids. Germline loops: CDR1 LGHDT, CDR2 YNNKEL (reference sequence). The V segment lost 3 bases and the J segment 3 bases; nucleotides outside the gene matches: 5. The DNA of the CDR3 is TGTGCCAGCAGCCACGGACAGGTAGACAATCAGCCCCAGCATTTT. This sequence encodes CASSHGQVDNQPQHF.

On this clone: One end of the junction is discordant with germline, which a read error may explain. The chain links TRBV6-1 to TRBJ1-2, with 7 bases fitting TRBD1. Germline CDR1 is MNHNS and CDR2 is SASEGT. The CDR3 is made up of 10 amino acids. CDR3 in amino acids: CASSEWDSIF. CDR3 nucleotides: TGTGCCAGCAGTGAATGGGACAGCATCTTC.

The chain uses TRBV12-3 or TRBV12-4 and TRBJ2-1; 7 bases match TRBD1. CDR3 size: 12 residues. The ends lost 3 bases at V and 10 bases at J; junction bases unmatched: 3. The CDR3 DNA reads as TGTGCCAGCAGTTTGCGAGGGGGCGAGCAGTTCTTC. Translating it yields CASSLRGGEQFF.

The chain is built from TRBV11-2 and TRBJ2-7; D is perhaps TRBD1 (5 bases). Per the germline V gene, CDR1 is SGHAT and CDR2 is FQNNGV. V lost 5 bases and J lost 0, with 11 bases in between. CDR3 length: 14 amino acids. The CDR3 is CASSRSGNSYEQYF. The CDR3, as DNA: TGTGCCAGCAGCCGGTCAGGGAACTCCTACGAGCAGTACTTC.

The chain recombines TRBV4-3 with TRBJ1-4, with 7 bases lining up with TRBD1. The V gene end was trimmed by 3 bases and the J gene end by 6 bases; junction bases not matched to a gene: 19. This CDR3 has 19 residues. Germline V gene lookup returns CDR1 LGHNA and CDR2 YSLEER. CDR3 protein: CASSQTGKLTGVGDEKLFF. For the CDR3, the DNA is TGCGCCAGCAGCCAGACAGGAAAACTTACAGGGGTTGGGGATGAAAAACTGTTTTTT.

The V call is TRBV9, the J call TRBJ2-7, with no clear D. Germline V lookup: CDR1 SGDLS, CDR2 YYNGEE. The CDR3 totals 13 residues. V lost 0 bases and J 3 bases, leaving 7 bases between the germline ends. CDR3 region: CASSVATNYEQYF. The CDR3 bases are TGTGCCAGCAGCGTAGCCACAAACTACGAGCAGTACTTC.

The chain links TRBV12-3 or TRBV12-4 to TRBJ2-7; TRBD1 is a possible D gene (5 bases). Trimming removed 6 bases from V and 1 base from J, with 10 bases in between. The CDR3 loop spans 13 amino acids. As DNA, the CDR3 is TGTGCCAGCAGAACAGGAGTTTCCTACGAGCAGTACTTC. Translation gives CASRTGVSYEQYF.

This sequence joins TRBV19 and TRBJ2-3; D may be TRBD1 (6 bases). CDR3 size: 15 residues. The germline V and J ends were trimmed by 7 bases and 1 base, with 15 bases remaining between them. CDR1 is LNHDA and CDR2 is SQIVND in the germline V gene (reference sequence). CDR3 amino acids: CASTQTGSRTDTQYF. DNA of the CDR3: TGTGCCAGTACTCAAACAGGGTCGCGCACAGATACGCAGTATTTT.

The chain combines TRBV28 with TRBJ1-4, with D unclear. The CDR3 has 16 residues. Germline assignment: CDR1 MDHEN and CDR2 SYDVKM. V lost 3 bases and J lost 0, with 11 bases in between. The CDR3 reads CASSFSEAPTNEKLFF. In DNA, the CDR3 is TGTGCCAGCAGTTTTTCAGAGGCCCCAACTAATGAAAAACTGTTTTTT.

The V call is TRBV21-1, the J call TRBJ1-5. TRBV21-1 is a listed pseudogene. The CDR3 consists of 12 residues. CDR3 residues: CARLTPNQPQHF. The CDR3 DNA is TGTGCCAGACTTACGCCGAATCAGCCCCAGCATTTT.

The chain couples TRBV28 to TRBJ2-2, with 7 bases identical to TRBD2. Trimming cost V 6 bases and J 5 bases; bases outside gene matches: 6. Germline CDR1 is MDHEN and CDR2 is SYDVKM. The CDR3 sequence is 14 residues long. The CDR3 loop is CASRSAGKTGELFF. CDR3 sequence (DNA): TGTGCCAGCAGATCAGCGGGAAAAACCGGGGAGCTGTTTTTT.

The rearrangement uses TRBV29-1 and TRBJ1-6, with 7 bases fitting TRBD1. The CDR3 consists of 13 residues. Germline CDR1 reads SQVTM; CDR2 reads ANQGSEA. Germline trimming cut 8 bases from V and 6 bases from J; bases unmatched to any gene: 7. The CDR3 nucleotides are TGCAGCACCCGGGACAGCATTAATTCACCCCTCCACTTT. Translation: CSTRDSINSPLHF.

The chain uses TRBV7-2 and TRBJ2-7, with D uncertain. This CDR3 contains 13 residues. Germline V gives CDR1 SGHTA, CDR2 FQGNSA. Trimming removed 1 base from V and 1 base from J, with 5 bases in between. The CDR3 here is CASSLDFSYEQYF. The CDR3 DNA is TGTGCCAGCAGCTTAGACTTTTCCTACGAGCAGTACTTC. The variable domain in full, completed from reference TRBV7-2 and TRBJ2-7, reads GAGVSQSPSNKVTEKGKDVELRCDPISGHTALYWYRQSLGQGLEFLIYFQGNSAPDKSGLPSDRFSAERTGGSVSTLTIQRTQQEDSAVYLCASSLDFSYEQYFGPGTRLTVT.

This chain uses TRBV5-5 with TRBJ2-7; unclear D gene. The V end lost 0 bases, the J end lost 0 bases, and 10 bases lay between the germline ends. The CDR3 extends over 15 amino acids. CDR1 is SGHKS and CDR2 is YYEKEE in the germline V gene (reference sequence). CDR3 in DNA: TGTGCCAGCAGCTTGGCAGGTTTGGGCTCCTACGAGCAGTACTTC. Its translation: CASSLAGLGSYEQYF.

The chain couples TRBV29-1 to TRBJ1-5, with no clear D. The CDR3 totals 13 residues. With 3 bases removed from V and 4 bases from J, the gap between germline ends came to 10 bases. From germline, CDR1 is SQVTM and CDR2 ANQGSEA. DNA of the CDR3: TGCAGCGTTGAGACCCAGGCTAATCAGCCCCAGCATTTT. Translating gives CSVETQANQPQHF.

This rearrangement joins TRBV4-1 to TRBJ2-3; no clear D. V lost 0 bases and J 5 bases, leaving 3 bases between the germline ends. The CDR3 extends over 12 amino acids. The V gene's germline CDR1 is MGHRA and CDR2 YSYEKL. CDR3 region: CASSQDKDTQYF. The CDR3 DNA follows: TGCGCCAGCAGCCAAGATAAAGATACGCAGTATTTT.

V usage is TRBV25-1 and J usage is TRBJ2-1; possible D gene TRBD2, 5 bases. The V and J ends lost 5 bases and 5 bases respectively, with 13 bases between them. The CDR3 contains 14 residues. CDR1 is MGHDK and CDR2 is SYGVNS in the germline V gene. The CDR3 protein is CASSLTRRDNEQFF. The CDR3 nucleotides are TGTGCCAGCAGTTTAACCCGGCGGGACAATGAGCAGTTCTTC.

This chain connects TRBV7-2 to TRBJ2-1, with D perhaps matching TRBD1 (5 bases). The CDR3 runs to 14 residues. CDR1 SGHTA and CDR2 FQGNSA come from the germline V gene. Deletions cut 1 base from V and 9 bases from J, with 13 bases between. CDR3 nucleotides: TGTGCCAGCAGCTTAGACATCCAGGGTGGTGAGCAGTTCTTC. It yields the protein CASSLDIQGGEQFF.

The chain uses TRBV19 and TRBJ1-1; 12 positions agree with TRBD1. CDR1 and CDR2 (germline): LNHDA, SQIVND (reference sequence). This CDR3 has 15 residues. Unmatched junction bases numbered 4, after V lost 3 bases and J lost 5 bases. CDR3 amino acids: CASSILGQGATEAFF. The CDR3, as DNA: TGTGCCAGTAGTATCCTGGGACAGGGGGCGACTGAAGCTTTCTTT.

The rearrangement links TRBV4-3 to TRBJ2-4; 7 bases line up with TRBD1. CDR3 length equals 16 residues. Trimming removed 3 bases from V and 4 bases from J; junction bases left unmatched: 9. CDR1 LGHNA and CDR2 YSLEER come from the germline V gene. CDR3 sequence: CASSQGIGTDKNIQYF. The CDR3 region has the DNA TGCGCCAGCAGCCAGGGGATCGGGACAGATAAAAACATTCAGTACTTC.

The chain carries TRBV11-1 and TRBJ2-7; D might be TRBD1 (5 bases). V lost 4 bases and J lost 0, with 16 bases in between. Germline V gives CDR1 SGHAT, CDR2 FQDESV (reference sequence). The CDR3 extends over 16 amino acids. As DNA, the CDR3 is TGTGCCAGCAGCTCCCAGGGCGAGGCCCGCTCCTACGAGCAGTACTTC. It encodes CASSSQGEARSYEQYF.

This chain links TRBV28 with TRBJ2-7; 11 positions agree with TRBD1. The CDR3 has 15 amino acids. The junction had 7 bases not matched to a gene; V was cut back by 7 bases and J by 2 bases. In germline, CDR1 is MDHEN, CDR2 SYDVKM. The CDR3 region has the DNA TGTGCCAGCACCATTCCGGGACAGGGGGCCTACGAGCAGTACTTC. Protein: CASTIPGQGAYEQYF.

The rearrangement joins TRBV7-2 to TRBJ2-3, with 7 bases aligning to TRBD1. V gave up 6 bases and J gave up 14 bases; unmatched junction bases: 8. Per germline, CDR1 SGHTA and CDR2 FQGNSA. This CDR3 region has 11 residues. CDR3 in DNA: TGTGCCAGCAGTACACAGGGGCCGCCGTATTTT. It yields the protein CASSTQGPPYF.